This T cell receptor beta chain was sequenced in a study of response to subunit inactivated influenza vaccine. Points from the study as a whole: Each seasonal influenza vaccination recruits few new T cells, the authors suggested.

For this clonotype: Antigen unknown.

Germline values: CDR1 GTSNPN, CDR2 SVGIG (reference sequence). The length of the CDR3 is 18 residues. The V gene end was trimmed by 0 bases and the J gene end by 1 base; junction bases not matched to a gene: 13. TCRdb re-called the RT-PCR reads with MiXCR, one entry per CDR3 protein. The sample yields approximately 700,000 distinct CDR3 sequences, 14% seen once. The starting material was PBMCs from blood, obtained roughly 2 weeks before vaccination. The TCR sequence derives from a man aged 50 or older who received an inactivated influenza vaccine. The rearrangement uses TRBV30 and TRBJ2-5; TRBD2 matches 8 bases. In nucleotides, the CDR3 is TGTGCCTGGAGTGTAGTGGTTAGCGGGGTCCAACCCCAAGAGACCCAGTACTTC. Protein: CAWSVVVSGVQPQETQYF.